The T cell receptor beta chain described here comes from a study of blood T cell repertoires in COVID-19. Study-wide context: Both acute and convalescent COVID-19 samples were obtained from the United States, Italy and Spain.

Researchers sorted participants into cohorts using their self-reported clinical history. Original handling: Reference gene primer amplification gave estimated nucleated cell counts. Sequencing used immunoSEQ multiplex PCR; TCRdb keeps in-frame clones, though not all of them. That table supplies the V and J calls and clone size; D and trimming were determined from the DNA. The table records 270,000 or so clones, 75% to 90% of them present only once. V lost 4 bases to trimming and J lost 4 bases, with 13 bases between them. The CDR3 spans 14 residues. CDR1 SGHDN and CDR2 FVKESK come from the germline V gene.

The sequenced material came from PBMCs or T cells enriched from blood (not recorded which). The sequence came from a woman younger than 45 with acute COVID-19. The chain is built from TRBV14 and TRBJ1-1; tentative D call: TRBD1 (6 bases). CDR3 sequence: CASSPRDTRTEAFF. The CDR3 DNA reads TGTGCCAGCAGCCCCCGGGACACTCGCACTGAAGCTTTCTTT.